The 7 T cell receptor beta chains below were found in one sample sequenced in a study of tumor and adjacent non-tumor tissue in lung cancer. RNA was extracted from bulk tissue without any cell sorting. The normal lung tissue was taken more than 3 cm from the tumor edge. Three rounds of nested PCR, following a modified ARM-PCR protocol, produced the TCRbeta library. Each CDR3 protein is one row after TCRdb ran MiXCR on the multiplex PCR reads. This sample carries 50,000 to 60,000 distinct CDR3 sequences, 74% of them seen once, and the ten largest clones take 20% to 30%. Sequencing was performed on distant non-tumor lung tissue. The receptors originated from a woman in her fifties or sixties with non-small cell lung cancer.

This sequence joins TRBV11-2 and TRBJ1-5; no firm D call. The germline CDR1 and CDR2 sequences are SGHAT and FQNNGV. The V end lost 3 bases, the J end lost 12 bases, and 15 bases lay between the germline ends. The CDR3 spans 13 residues. The chain's CDR3 is CASSFTGSELQHF. The CDR3 region has the DNA TGTGCCAGCAGCTTTACCGGGAGTGAACTCCAGCATTTT. Combining the CDR3 with reference TRBV11-2 and TRBJ1-5 gives the whole variable domain EAGVAQSPRYKIIEKRQSVAFWCNPISGHATLYWYQQILGQGPKLLIQFQNNGVVDDSQLPKDRFSAERLKGVDSTLKIQPAKLEDSAVYLCASSFTGSELQHFGDGTRLSIL.

As to this clonotype: The junction differs from germline at one of its ends, possibly a read error. This chain connects TRBV20-1 to TRBJ2-4; 9 positions agree with TRBD1. The CDR3 covers 16 residues. CDR1 is DFQATT, CDR2 SNEGSKA, per germline (reference sequence). CDR3 amino acids: CSARGQGEVAKNIQCF. CDR3 sequence (DNA): TGCAGTGCTAGAGGACAGGGGGAGGTGGCCAAAAACATTCAGTGCTTC.

In the case of this clonotype: The conserved closing phenylalanine or tryptophan is absent in this CDR3, likely reflecting a read error. This chain connects TRBV12-3 or TRBV12-4 to TRBJ1-5, with TRBD1 identical over 9 bases. Germline trimming cut 6 bases from V and 5 bases from J; bases unmatched to any gene: 11. The CDR3 is 16 residues long. The DNA for the CDR3 is TGTGCCAGCAGCCTATGGACAGGGGTGGGCGATCAGCCCCAGCATTTA. Encoded protein: CASSLWTGVGDQPQHL.

A word on this clonotype: A much larger clone sits a single nucleotide away, making a read error possible. The V call is TRBV7-2, the J call TRBJ1-1, with D tentatively TRBD1 (5 bases). Germline V gene sequence: CDR1 SGHTA, CDR2 FQGNSA. This CDR3 contains 15 residues. CDR3 in DNA: TGTGCCAGCAGCCCGGGCCCAGGGTGGAACATTGAAGCTTTCTTT. This encodes CASSPGPGWNIEAFF. The full variable domain, with the rest looked up from reference TRBV7-2 and TRBJ1-1, is GAGVSQSPSNKVTEKGKDVELRCDPISGHTALYWYRQSLGQGLEFLIYFQGNSAPDKSGLPSDRFSAERTGGSVSTLTIQRTQQEDSAVYLCASSPGPGWNIEAFFGQGTRLTVV.

This clonotype was detected a few times. The chain employs TRBV11-2 and TRBJ2-1, with D perhaps matching TRBD1 or TRBD2 (5 bases each). CDR1 is SGHAT, CDR2 FQNNGV, per germline. CDR3 length: 14 amino acids. The CDR3 coding sequence is TGTACCAACAGCTTTTCCGGGGCATACAATGAGCAGTTCTTC. It codes for CTNSFSGAYNEQFF.

About this clonotype itself: A much more abundant neighbour one base away suggests this may be a read error. The final CDR3 position lacks the conserved phenylalanine or tryptophan, pointing to a likely read error. No DNA is shown, since the ends of the CDR3 on it are uncertain; the CDR3 is the one TCRdb lists. V and J are TRBV10-2 and TRBJ2-1; the D segment call TRBD2 is taken from the table without a DNA check. Germline V CDR1 and CDR2: WSHSY, SAAADI. 12 amino acids form the CDR3, both terminal residues included. The CDR3 sequence: CASSEIFAGWFL.

This clonotype is medium-sized within its sample. The chain recombines TRBV11-1 with TRBJ2-6; D unresolved. Germline V gene lookup returns CDR1 SGHAT and CDR2 FQDESV (reference sequence). The CDR3 totals 17 residues. The V gene lost 3 bases and the J gene lost 0 bases, with 12 bases spanning the gap. CDR3 region: CASSLEGYPSGANVLTF. The CDR3 DNA sequence: TGTGCCAGCAGCTTGGAAGGCTATCCCTCTGGGGCCAACGTCCTGACTTTC.